This T cell receptor (beta chain) was observed in a study of cytomegalovirus exposure and HLA in healthy donors. The CDR3 consists of 11 residues. CDR1 SNHLY and CDR2 FYNNEI come from the germline V gene. Trimming shortened V by 6 bases and J by 4 bases, and 4 bases separated the two germline ends. Some clones are missing from TCRdb's copy, which holds only in-frame ones; the method was immunoSEQ multiplex PCR. This sample has over 120,000 clones, with 94% found just once. The V gene is TRBV2, the J gene TRBJ2-1, with D unclear. Input material: PBMCs. This receptor was taken from a man aged 18 to 35 in good health and CMV-seropositive. The CDR3: CASSLYNEQFF. In DNA, the CDR3 is TGTGCCAGCAGCTTATACAATGAGCAGTTCTTC.